This T cell receptor (beta chain) comes out of a study of PD-1 blockade in classical Hodgkin lymphoma. Concerning this clone itself: The antigen remains unidentified.

Generated by immunoSEQ multiplex PCR, the TCRdb table keeps only in-frame clones and is missing some. The repertoire holds over 8,000 clones, with around nine tenths as singletons. The CDR3 runs to 12 residues. V shed 4 bases and J shed 5 bases, with 8 bases lying between them. Germline assignment: CDR1 WSHSY and CDR2 SAAADI. Study-level points and caveats: Reports described newly diagnosed patients as having lower baseline TCR diversity than healthy donors.

The time point was: cycle 4 day 1 (C4D1), after six to seven weeks of nivolumab. Following autologous stem cell transplantation, relapse occurred in every patient, and exposure to brentuximab vedotin varied. The V gene is TRBV10-2, the J gene TRBJ2-5; D is unresolved. The TCR sequence derives from a human donor with classical Hodgkin lymphoma. Specimen: peripheral blood mononuclear cells (PBMCs), collected before the fourth cycle of nivolumab. DNA of the CDR3: TGCGCCAGCAGTGTGGTCGGGGAGACCCAGTACTTC. Its translation: CASSVVGETQYF.